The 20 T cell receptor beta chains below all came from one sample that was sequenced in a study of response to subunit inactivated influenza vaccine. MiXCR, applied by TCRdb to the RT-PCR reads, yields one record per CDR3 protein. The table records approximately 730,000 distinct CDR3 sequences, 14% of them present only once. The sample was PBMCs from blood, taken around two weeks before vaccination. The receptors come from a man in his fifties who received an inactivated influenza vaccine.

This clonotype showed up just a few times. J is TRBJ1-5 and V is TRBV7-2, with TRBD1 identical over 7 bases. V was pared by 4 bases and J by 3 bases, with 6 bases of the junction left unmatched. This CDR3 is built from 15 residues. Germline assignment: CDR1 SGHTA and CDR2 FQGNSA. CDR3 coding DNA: TGTGCCAGCAGCTCCCGGGACAGCCACAATCAGCCCCAGCATTTT. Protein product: CASSSRDSHNQPQHF.

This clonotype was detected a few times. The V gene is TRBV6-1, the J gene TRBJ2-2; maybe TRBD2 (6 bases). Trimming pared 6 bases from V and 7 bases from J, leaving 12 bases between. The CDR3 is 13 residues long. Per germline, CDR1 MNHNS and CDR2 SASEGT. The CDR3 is CASSRLVGGELFF. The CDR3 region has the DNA TGTGCCAGCAGCCGACTAGTGGGCGGGGAGCTGTTTTTT.

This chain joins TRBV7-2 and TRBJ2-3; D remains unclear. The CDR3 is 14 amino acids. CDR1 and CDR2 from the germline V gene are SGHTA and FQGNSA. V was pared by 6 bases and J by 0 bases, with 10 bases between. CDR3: CASRAPTSTDTQYF. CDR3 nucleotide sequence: TGTGCCAGCAGGGCGCCCACTAGCACAGATACGCAGTATTTT.

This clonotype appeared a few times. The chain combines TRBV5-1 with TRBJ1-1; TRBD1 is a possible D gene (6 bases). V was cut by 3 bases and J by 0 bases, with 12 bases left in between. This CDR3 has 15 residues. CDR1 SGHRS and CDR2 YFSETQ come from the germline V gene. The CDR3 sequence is CASSWGGTLNTEAFF. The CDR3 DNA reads TGCGCCAGCAGCTGGGGCGGGACACTGAACACTGAAGCTTTCTTT.

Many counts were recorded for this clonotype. CDR3 coding DNA: TGTGCCAGCAGCTTAGCTAGTCTAACTAGCACAGATACGCAGTATTTT. Amino acid sequence: CASSLASLTSTDTQYF. The chain joins TRBV7-2 to TRBJ2-3; D gene unclear. Trimming took off 0 bases at V and 0 bases at J, with 10 bases between the two ends. The CDR3 spans 16 residues. The germline V gene encodes CDR1 SGHTA and CDR2 FQGNSA.

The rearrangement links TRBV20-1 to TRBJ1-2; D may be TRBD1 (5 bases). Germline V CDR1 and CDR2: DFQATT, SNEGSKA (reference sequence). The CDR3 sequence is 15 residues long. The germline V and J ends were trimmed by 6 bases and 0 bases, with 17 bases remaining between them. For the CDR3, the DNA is TGCAGTGCAAGCCACAGGAAGCAAACTAACTATGGCTACACCTTC. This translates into CSASHRKQTNYGYTF.

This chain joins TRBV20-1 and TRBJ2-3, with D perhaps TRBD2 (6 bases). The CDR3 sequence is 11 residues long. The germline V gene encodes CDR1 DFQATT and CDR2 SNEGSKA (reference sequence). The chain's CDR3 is CSSGGLTAQYF. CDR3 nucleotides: TGCAGCTCTGGGGGACTTACCGCGCAGTATTTT.

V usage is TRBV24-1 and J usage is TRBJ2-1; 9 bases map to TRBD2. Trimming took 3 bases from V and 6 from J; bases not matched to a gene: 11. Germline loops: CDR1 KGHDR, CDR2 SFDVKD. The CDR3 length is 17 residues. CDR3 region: CATSDSSLAGPGNEQFF. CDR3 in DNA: TGTGCCACCAGTGATAGCTCCCTAGCGGGGCCCGGCAATGAGCAGTTCTTC.

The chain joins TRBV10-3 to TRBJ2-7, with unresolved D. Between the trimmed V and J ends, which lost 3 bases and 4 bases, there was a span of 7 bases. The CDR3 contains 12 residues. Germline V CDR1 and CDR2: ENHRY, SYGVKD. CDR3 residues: CAISDERYEQYF. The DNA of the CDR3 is TGTGCCATCAGTGATGAAAGGTACGAGCAGTACTTC.

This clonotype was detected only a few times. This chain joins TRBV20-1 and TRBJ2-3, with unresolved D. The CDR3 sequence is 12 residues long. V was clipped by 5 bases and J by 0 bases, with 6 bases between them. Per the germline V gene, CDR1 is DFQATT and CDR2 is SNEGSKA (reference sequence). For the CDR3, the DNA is TGCAGTGCTTTAGGGAGCACAGATACGCAGTATTTT. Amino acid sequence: CSALGSTDTQYF.

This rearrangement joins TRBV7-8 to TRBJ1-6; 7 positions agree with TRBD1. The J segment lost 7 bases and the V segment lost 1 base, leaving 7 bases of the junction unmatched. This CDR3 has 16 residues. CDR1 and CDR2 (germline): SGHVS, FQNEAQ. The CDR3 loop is CASSLVSGGRNSPLHF. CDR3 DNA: TGTGCCAGCAGCTTAGTTTCAGGGGGGAGAAATTCACCCCTCCACTTT. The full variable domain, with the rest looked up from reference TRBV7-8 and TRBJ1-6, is GAGVSQSPRYKVAKRGQDVALRCDPISGHVSLFWYQQALGQGPEFLTYFQNEAQLDKSGLPSDRFFAERPEGSVSTLKIQRTQQEDSAVYLCASSLVSGGRNSPLHFGNGTRLTVT.

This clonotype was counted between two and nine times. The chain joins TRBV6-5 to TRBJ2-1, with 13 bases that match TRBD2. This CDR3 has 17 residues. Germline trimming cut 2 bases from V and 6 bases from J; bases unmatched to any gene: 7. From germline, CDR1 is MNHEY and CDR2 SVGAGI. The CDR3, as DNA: TGTGCCAGCAGTTACGGGGGGACTAGCGGGAAGGCCAATGAGCAGTTCTTC. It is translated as CASSYGGTSGKANEQFF.

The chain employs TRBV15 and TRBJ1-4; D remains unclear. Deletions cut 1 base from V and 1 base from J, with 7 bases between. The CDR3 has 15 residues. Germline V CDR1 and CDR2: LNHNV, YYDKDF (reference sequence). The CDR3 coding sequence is TGTGCCACCAGCAGAGTTGGGTTAACTAATGAAAAACTGTTTTTT. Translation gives CATSRVGLTNEKLFF.

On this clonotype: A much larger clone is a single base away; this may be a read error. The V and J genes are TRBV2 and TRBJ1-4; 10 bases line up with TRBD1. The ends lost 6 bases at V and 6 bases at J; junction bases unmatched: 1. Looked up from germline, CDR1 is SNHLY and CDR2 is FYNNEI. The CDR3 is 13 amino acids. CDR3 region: CASSGTGDEKLFF. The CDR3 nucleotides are TGTGCCAGCAGCGGGACAGGGGATGAAAAACTGTTTTTT.

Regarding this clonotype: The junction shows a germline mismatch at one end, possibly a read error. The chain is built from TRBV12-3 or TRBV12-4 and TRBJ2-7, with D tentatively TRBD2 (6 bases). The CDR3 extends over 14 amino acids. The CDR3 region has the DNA TGTGCCAGCAGTTTCGGGAGCCTCTCCCACGAGCAGTACTTC. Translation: CASSFGSLSHEQYF.

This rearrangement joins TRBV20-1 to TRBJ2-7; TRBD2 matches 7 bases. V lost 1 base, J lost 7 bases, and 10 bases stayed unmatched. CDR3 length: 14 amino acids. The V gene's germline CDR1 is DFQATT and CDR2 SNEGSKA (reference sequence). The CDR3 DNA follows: TGCAGTGCTAGAGGAAGTGGCGGGAGTTCGGAGCAGTACTTC. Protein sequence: CSARGSGGSSEQYF.

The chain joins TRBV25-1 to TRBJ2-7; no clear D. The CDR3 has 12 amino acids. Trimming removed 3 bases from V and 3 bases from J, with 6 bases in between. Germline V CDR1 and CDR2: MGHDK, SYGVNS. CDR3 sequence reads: CASSDNVYEQYF. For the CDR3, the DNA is TGTGCCAGCAGTGACAATGTCTACGAGCAGTACTTC.

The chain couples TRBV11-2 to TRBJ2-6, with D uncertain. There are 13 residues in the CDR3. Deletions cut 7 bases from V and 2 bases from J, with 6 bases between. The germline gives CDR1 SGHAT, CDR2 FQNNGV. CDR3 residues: CASKVAGANVLTF. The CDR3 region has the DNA TGTGCCAGCAAGGTTGCTGGGGCCAACGTCCTGACTTTC.

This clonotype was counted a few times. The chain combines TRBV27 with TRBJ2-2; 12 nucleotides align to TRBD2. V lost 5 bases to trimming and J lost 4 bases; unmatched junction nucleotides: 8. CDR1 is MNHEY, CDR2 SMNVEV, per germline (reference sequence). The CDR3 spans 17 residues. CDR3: CASSRYRLAGATGELFF. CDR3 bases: TGTGCCAGCAGTAGGTATCGACTAGCGGGAGCCACCGGGGAGCTGTTTTTT.

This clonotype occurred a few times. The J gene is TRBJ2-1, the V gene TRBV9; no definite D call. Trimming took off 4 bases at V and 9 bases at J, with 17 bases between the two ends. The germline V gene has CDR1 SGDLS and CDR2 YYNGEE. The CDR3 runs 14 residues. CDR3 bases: TGTGCCAGCAGCCCCTTCCTCGGCGACCCTGAGCAGTTCTTC. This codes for CASSPFLGDPEQFF.